These 30 T cell receptor beta chains came from one sample sequenced in a study of blood T cell repertoires in COVID-19. Produced via immunoSEQ multiplex PCR; TCRdb's table is partial and in-frame only. The repertoire holds 200,000 to 250,000 clones, with 87% as singletons. Material for sequencing was PBMCs or T cells enriched from blood (not recorded which). Receptor source: a man aged 30-40 years who had recovered from COVID-19.

The rearrangement uses TRBV3-1 (or the pseudogene TRBV3-2) and TRBJ1-6; the D is unclear. The CDR3 is 12 residues long. Deletions cut 1 base from V and 10 bases from J, with 5 bases between. The germline gives CDR1 LGHDT, CDR2 YNNKEL (reference sequence). Here the CDR3 DNA reads TGTGCCAGCAGCCAAGCCCAATCACCCCTCCACTTT. Translated, it gives CASSQAQSPLHF.

CDR3 nucleotides: TGTGCCAGCAGCTTAGGGGGCTCTGGTACGCAGTATTTT. It codes for CASSLGGSGTQYF. This chain joins TRBV7-6 and TRBJ2-3; weak D call: TRBD1 (5 bases). The CDR3 is made up of 13 amino acids. V was cut by 1 base and J by 8 bases, with 10 bases left in between. In germline, CDR1 is SGHVS, CDR2 FNYEAQ.

This chain links TRBV28 with TRBJ1-1, with TRBD1 matching over 7 bases. The V gene end was trimmed by 7 bases and the J gene end by 0 bases; junction bases not matched to a gene: 5. Germline V CDR1 and CDR2: MDHEN, SYDVKM. The CDR3 totals 14 residues. In DNA form, the CDR3 reads TGTGCCAGCAAAACCGGGACAGTGAACACTGAAGCTTTCTTT. The encoded protein is CASKTGTVNTEAFF.

The rearrangement links TRBV19 to TRBJ1-1; D possibly corresponds to TRBD1 (5 bases). Germline V CDR1 and CDR2: LNHDA, SQIVND (reference sequence). The germline V and J ends were trimmed by 5 bases and 1 base, with 14 bases remaining between them. The CDR3 is 15 residues long. In nucleotides, the CDR3 is TGTGCCAGTAGTCCCTCGGACGGGGGGAACACTGAAGCTTTCTTT. Amino acids: CASSPSDGGNTEAFF.

The V gene is TRBV2, the J gene TRBJ1-3, with TRBD1 identical over 10 bases. Germline assignment: CDR1 SNHLY and CDR2 FYNNEI. This CDR3 is built from 13 residues. The V gene end was trimmed by 9 bases and the J gene end by 2 bases; junction bases not matched to a gene: 1. The CDR3 DNA reads as TGTGCCAGGGGGACAGGGGCTGGAAACACCATATATTTT. Its protein is CARGTGAGNTIYF.

The V call is TRBV29-1, the J call TRBJ1-1; maybe TRBD1 (5 bases). CDR1 SQVTM and CDR2 ANQGSEA come from the germline V gene. V was pared by 7 bases and J by 4 bases, with 16 bases between. This CDR3 is 13 amino acids long. This chain's CDR3 is CSGLDTGGTEAFF. As DNA, the CDR3 is TGCAGCGGCCTAGACACCGGGGGCACTGAAGCTTTCTTT.

The gene calls are TRBV10-1 and TRBJ2-3, with 14 nucleotides matching TRBD2. CDR3 length: 17 amino acids. The V gene end was trimmed by 5 bases and the J gene end by 0 bases; junction bases not matched to a gene: 4. CDR1 is WNHNN, CDR2 SYGVQD, per germline (reference sequence). CDR3 sequence (DNA): TGCGCCAGCAGTCCAAGACTAGCGGGGGGGAGCACAGATACGCAGTATTTT. As protein: CASSPRLAGGSTDTQYF.

The V and J genes are TRBV30 and TRBJ1-5; 7 nucleotides agree with TRBD1. CDR1 and CDR2 from the germline V gene are GTSNPN and SVGIG (reference sequence). The CDR3 runs to 15 residues. The V segment lost 4 bases and the J segment 3 bases; nucleotides outside the gene matches: 9. The CDR3 DNA is TGTGCCTGGACATTCGGGGGACAGAACAATCAGCCCCAGCATTTT. Amino acids: CAWTFGGQNNQPQHF.

This rearrangement joins TRBV20-1 to TRBJ1-1, with TRBD1 as a possible D gene (6 bases). This CDR3 contains 14 residues. Between the trimmed V and J ends, which lost 3 bases and 0 bases, there was a span of 11 bases. CDR1 is DFQATT and CDR2 is SNEGSKA in the germline V gene (reference sequence). The CDR3 region is CSASTGTLNTEAFF. CDR3 DNA sequence: TGCAGTGCTAGTACCGGGACATTGAACACTGAAGCTTTCTTT.

This chain uses TRBV4-1 with TRBJ2-7; D is possibly TRBD1 (5 bases). The V gene lost 0 bases and the J gene lost 4 bases, with 13 bases spanning the gap. The CDR3 has 15 residues. Germline V gene data show CDR1 as MGHRA and CDR2 as YSYEKL. CDR3 residues: CASSQDRSRAYEQYF. CDR3 DNA: TGCGCCAGCAGCCAAGATCGCAGCAGGGCTTACGAGCAGTACTTC.

The CDR3 here is CASSAGRDRADGATEAFF. As DNA, the CDR3 is TGTGCCAGCAGCGCTGGCCGGGACAGGGCAGATGGGGCCACTGAAGCTTTCTTT. The gene calls are TRBV9 and TRBJ1-1, with 9 positions matching TRBD1. Per germline, CDR1 SGDLS and CDR2 YYNGEE. This CDR3 is built from 18 residues. V trimming: 3 bases; J trimming: 4 bases; junction bases outside the gene matches: 16.

The chain combines TRBV10-1 with TRBJ2-1; D unresolved. The V gene lost 8 bases and the J gene lost 0 bases, with 8 bases spanning the gap. CDR1 WNHNN and CDR2 SYGVQD come from the germline V gene (reference sequence). CDR3 length: 13 residues. CDR3 sequence reads: CASQLSSYNEQFF. In DNA form, the CDR3 reads TGCGCCAGCCAACTTAGCTCCTACAATGAGCAGTTCTTC.

The J gene is TRBJ2-1, the V gene TRBV29-1; D may be TRBD1 (5 bases). Trimming removed 1 base from V and 4 bases from J, with 17 bases in between. Germline V gene lookup returns CDR1 SQVTM and CDR2 ANQGSEA. The CDR3 is 16 residues long. The CDR3 sequence: CSVEGPQGRQYNEQFF. Here the CDR3 DNA reads TGCAGCGTTGAAGGACCCCAGGGTAGGCAATACAATGAGCAGTTCTTC.

V and J are TRBV28 and TRBJ2-1, with TRBD2 matching over 9 bases. V shed 8 bases and J 6 bases; nucleotides not matched to a gene: 8. Germline assignment: CDR1 MDHEN and CDR2 SYDVKM. The CDR3 is 14 amino acids. Here the CDR3 DNA reads TGTGCCAGCCAACCGGGCGGGAGGGCCAATGAGCAGTTCTTC. The encoded protein is CASQPGGRANEQFF.

V and J are TRBV13 and TRBJ1-2; the match to TRBD1 covers 8 bases. The junction had 4 bases not matched to a gene; V was cut back by 3 bases and J by 7 bases. The length of the CDR3 is 13 residues. Germline values: CDR1 PRHDT, CDR2 FYEKMQ (reference sequence). This CDR3 is CASSLQGAGGYTF. CDR3 sequence (DNA): TGTGCCAGCAGCTTGCAGGGGGCCGGTGGCTACACCTTC.

The V call is TRBV30, the J call TRBJ1-5, with unresolved D. V lost 0 bases and J lost 5, with 11 bases in between. Germline lookup yields CDR1 GTSNPN and CDR2 SVGIG (reference sequence). The CDR3 extends over 14 amino acids. The CDR3 reads CAWSVQNWHQPQHF. DNA for the CDR3: TGTGCCTGGAGTGTACAAAATTGGCATCAGCCCCAGCATTTT.

The chain is built from TRBV2 and TRBJ1-5, with a weak D call TRBD1 (5 bases). In germline, CDR1 is SNHLY, CDR2 FYNNEI. V gave up 1 base and J gave up 1 base, with 8 bases separating them. This CDR3 has 15 amino acids. The CDR3, as DNA: TGTGCCAGCAGTGAAGGACAGAAGAGCAATCAGCCCCAGCATTTT. This encodes CASSEGQKSNQPQHF.

The CDR3, as DNA: TGCGCCAGCAGCTTGTATTTAGAGCGCGGTGAGCAGTTCTTC. Residues: CASSLYLERGEQFF. V is TRBV5-1 and J is TRBJ2-1; D gene uncertain. Trimming cost V 1 base and J 9 bases, with 14 bases left between them. CDR1 and CDR2 (germline): SGHRS, YFSETQ. The CDR3 loop spans 14 amino acids.

The V gene is TRBV6-1, the J gene TRBJ1-5; 7 bases align to TRBD1. Trimming at V came to 0 bases and at J to 1 base, leaving 9 bases not matched to a gene. Germline V lookup: CDR1 MNHNS, CDR2 SASEGT. This CDR3 is built from 18 residues. The CDR3 loop reads CASSEAHTDRASNQPQHF. The CDR3, as DNA: TGTGCCAGCAGTGAAGCGCACACCGACAGGGCGAGCAATCAGCCCCAGCATTTT.

The genes are TRBV10-2 and TRBJ2-2; 16 bases align to TRBD2. Germline V lookup: CDR1 WSHSY, CDR2 SAAADI. The CDR3 sequence is 17 residues long. The J segment lost 4 bases and the V segment lost 8 bases, leaving 7 bases of the junction unmatched. CDR3 in DNA: TGCGCCAGCGGGGGACTAGCGGGAGGGCCCGGCACCGGGGAGCTGTTTTTT. It yields the protein CASGGLAGGPGTGELFF.

The chain links TRBV11-2 to TRBJ1-5; unclear D gene. The CDR3 has 13 amino acids. Germline V lookup: CDR1 SGHAT, CDR2 FQNNGV. V shed 3 bases and J shed 4 bases, with 7 bases lying between them. The CDR3 here is CASSLFHNQPQHF. CDR3 nucleotide sequence: TGTGCCAGCAGCTTGTTTCATAATCAGCCCCAGCATTTT. The full variable domain, its missing parts supplied by reference TRBV11-2 and TRBJ1-5, is EAGVAQSPRYKIIEKRQSVAFWCNPISGHATLYWYQQILGQGPKLLIQFQNNGVVDDSQLPKDRFSAERLKGVDSTLKIQPAKLEDSAVYLCASSLFHNQPQHFGDGTRLSIL.

The V and J genes are TRBV7-2 and TRBJ1-4; D gene ambiguous. This CDR3 is 15 amino acids long. V was shortened by 3 bases and J by 6 bases, with 14 bases between the two germline ends. Germline V gene sequence: CDR1 SGHTA, CDR2 FQGNSA. This CDR3 reads CASSFVGEVYEKLFF. Here the CDR3 DNA reads TGTGCCAGCAGCTTCGTCGGGGAGGTCTATGAAAAACTGTTTTTT.

The V call is TRBV30, the J call TRBJ2-7; weak D call: TRBD1 (6 bases). This CDR3 spans 15 amino acids. Trimming stripped 2 bases from V and 2 bases from J, with 16 bases between. CDR1 and CDR2 from the germline V gene are GTSNPN and SVGIG (reference sequence). This CDR3 is CAWSRWETGTYEQYF. CDR3 sequence (DNA): TGTGCCTGGAGTCGCTGGGAAACAGGGACCTACGAGCAGTACTTC.

There are a few counts of this clone. An end of the junction does not agree with germline; a read error may underlie this. V gene TRBV6-1 combines with J gene TRBJ1-3, with TRBD1 as a possible D gene (5 bases). The CDR3 consists of 14 residues. Germline CDR1 is MNHNS and CDR2 is SASEGT. The CDR3 DNA is TGTGCCAGCAGTGAGTTATGGACAAGCGCCTTTCGGGATTTT. Translated: CASSELWTSAFRDF.

The V and J genes are TRBV6-6 and TRBJ2-7, with TRBD1 identical over 11 bases. This CDR3 spans 14 amino acids. Germline CDR1 is MNHNY and CDR2 is SVGAGI (reference sequence). After removal of 2 bases from V and 4 bases from J, the junction contained 1 base not matched to a gene. The CDR3 is CASSYGTGGYEQYF. The CDR3 nucleotides read TGTGCCAGCAGTTACGGGACAGGGGGTTACGAGCAGTACTTC.

This clone has just one count. The rearrangement uses TRBV27 and TRBJ2-7; D uncertain. Germline V gene sequence: CDR1 MNHEY, CDR2 SMNVEV (reference sequence). This CDR3 comprises 13 residues. V gave up 3 bases and J gave up 0 bases, with 6 bases separating them. CDR3 nucleotide sequence: TGTGCCAGCAGTTTTACGGGCTCCTACGAGCAGTACTTC. Translation: CASSFTGSYEQYF.

The chain carries TRBV7-9 and TRBJ2-2, with 8 bases that match TRBD1. Trimming took 1 base from V and 4 from J; bases not matched to a gene: 5. Germline V CDR1 and CDR2: SEHNR, FQNEAQ (reference sequence). CDR3 length: 16 residues. CDR3 nucleotide sequence: TGTGCCAGCAGCTTAGACCAGGGGGCGTTCACCGGGGAGCTGTTTTTT. It specifies CASSLDQGAFTGELFF.

This chain joins TRBV6-4 and TRBJ2-3; 10 bases are a match to TRBD2. Germline trimming cut 2 bases from V and 5 bases from J; bases unmatched to any gene: 4. Germline assignment: CDR1 MRHNA and CDR2 SNTAGT. This CDR3 has 15 amino acids. The CDR3 nucleotides read TGTGCCAGCAGTGACGGCGCTAGCGGGGGAGATACGCAGTATTTT. It specifies CASSDGASGGDTQYF.

Only one count was recorded for this clone. CDR3: CASTIPPRASEYEQYF. The CDR3 DNA sequence: TGTGCCAGCACCATACCCCCGCGCGCCTCGGAGTACGAGCAGTACTTC. The chain links TRBV25-1 to TRBJ2-7; D call uncertain. Germline-derived CDR1 and CDR2 are MGHDK and SYGVNS. Deletions cut 7 bases from V and 4 bases from J, with 23 bases between. This CDR3 contains 16 residues.

The chain links TRBV28 to TRBJ1-1, with TRBD1 identical over 7 bases. This CDR3 contains 15 residues. V gave up 6 bases and J gave up 1 base; unmatched junction bases: 8. The V gene's germline CDR1 is MDHEN and CDR2 SYDVKM. CDR3 DNA sequence: TGTGCCAGCAGGGGATCAGGGGGGAGGAACACTGAAGCTTTCTTT. Encoded protein: CASRGSGGRNTEAFF.